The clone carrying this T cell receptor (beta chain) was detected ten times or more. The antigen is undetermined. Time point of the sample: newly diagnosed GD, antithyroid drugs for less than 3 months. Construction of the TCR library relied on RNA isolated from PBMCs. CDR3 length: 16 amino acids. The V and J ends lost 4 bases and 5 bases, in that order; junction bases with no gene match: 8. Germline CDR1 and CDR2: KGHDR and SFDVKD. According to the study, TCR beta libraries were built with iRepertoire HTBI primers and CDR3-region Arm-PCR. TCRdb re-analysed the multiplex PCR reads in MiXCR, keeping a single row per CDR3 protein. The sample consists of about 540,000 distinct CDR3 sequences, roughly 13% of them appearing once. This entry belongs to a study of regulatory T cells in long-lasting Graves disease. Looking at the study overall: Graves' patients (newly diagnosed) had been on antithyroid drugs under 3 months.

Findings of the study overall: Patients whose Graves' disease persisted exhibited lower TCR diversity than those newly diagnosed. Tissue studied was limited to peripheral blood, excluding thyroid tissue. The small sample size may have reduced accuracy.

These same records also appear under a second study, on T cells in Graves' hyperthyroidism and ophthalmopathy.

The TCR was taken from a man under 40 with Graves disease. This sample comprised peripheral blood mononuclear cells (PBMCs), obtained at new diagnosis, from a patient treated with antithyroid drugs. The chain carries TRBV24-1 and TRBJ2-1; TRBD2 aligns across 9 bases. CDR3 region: CATSDETLAGHNEQFF. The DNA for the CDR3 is TGTGCCACCAGTGACGAAACCCTAGCGGGACACAATGAGCAGTTCTTC.